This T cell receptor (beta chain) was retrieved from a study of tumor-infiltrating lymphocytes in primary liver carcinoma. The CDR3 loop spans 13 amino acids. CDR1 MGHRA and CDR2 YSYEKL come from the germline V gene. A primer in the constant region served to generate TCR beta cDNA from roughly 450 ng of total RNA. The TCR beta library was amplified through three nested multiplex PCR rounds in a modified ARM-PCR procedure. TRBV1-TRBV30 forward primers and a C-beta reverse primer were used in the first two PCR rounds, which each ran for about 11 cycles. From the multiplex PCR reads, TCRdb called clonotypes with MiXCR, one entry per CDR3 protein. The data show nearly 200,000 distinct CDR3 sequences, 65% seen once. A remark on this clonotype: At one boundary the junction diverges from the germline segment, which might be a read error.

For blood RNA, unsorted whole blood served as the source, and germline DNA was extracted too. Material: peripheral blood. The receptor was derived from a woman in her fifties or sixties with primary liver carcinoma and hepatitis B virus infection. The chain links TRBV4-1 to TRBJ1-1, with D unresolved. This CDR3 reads CASSRVLTTEAFF. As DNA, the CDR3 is TGCGCTAGCAGCCGAGTGTTGACCACTGAAGCTTTCTTT.